A single TCR beta chain is shown here with its context. Here immunoSEQ multiplex PCR was the method, and the copy in TCRdb shows in-frame clones only, minus some. Of about 220,000 clones listed, roughly 80% are singletons. The data are from a study of blood T cell repertoires in COVID-19. Overall study context: COVID-19 samples collected from the United States, Italy and Spain covered acute and convalescent phases.

Germline assignment: CDR1 MNHNS and CDR2 SASEGT. Trimming removed 0 bases from V and 0 bases from J, with 11 bases in between. The CDR3 runs 16 residues. The specimen was peripheral blood. The chain links TRBV6-1 to TRBJ1-2; D is undetermined. This sequence originates from a woman aged 30 to 39 who had recovered from COVID-19. Written as DNA, the CDR3 is TGTGCCAGCAGTGAAGCCACGACGGGAGCTAACTATGGCTACACCTTC. Protein sequence: CASSEATTGANYGYTF.